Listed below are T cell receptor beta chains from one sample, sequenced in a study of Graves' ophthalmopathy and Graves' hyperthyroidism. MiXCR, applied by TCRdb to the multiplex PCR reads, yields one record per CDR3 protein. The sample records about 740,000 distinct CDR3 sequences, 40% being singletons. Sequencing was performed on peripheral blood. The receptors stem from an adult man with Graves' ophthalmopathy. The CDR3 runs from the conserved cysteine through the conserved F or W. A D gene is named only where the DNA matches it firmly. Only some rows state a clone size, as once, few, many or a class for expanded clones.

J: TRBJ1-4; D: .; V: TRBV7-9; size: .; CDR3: CASSLAMAGGEKLFF; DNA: TGCGCCAGCAGCTTGGCCATGGCCGGTGGTGAAAAACTGTTTTTT
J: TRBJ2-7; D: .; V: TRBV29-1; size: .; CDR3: CSVLSGEQYF; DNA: TGCAGCGTTTTGTCGGGCGAGCAGTACTTC
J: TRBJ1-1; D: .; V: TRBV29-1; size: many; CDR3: CSVEIRRLQNTEAFF; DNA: TGCAGCGTTGAAATAAGACGGCTACAGAACACTGAAGCTTTCTTT
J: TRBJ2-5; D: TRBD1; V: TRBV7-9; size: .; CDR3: CASSGPGQGLETQYF; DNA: TGTGCCAGCAGCGGGCCGGGACAGGGTTTGGAGACCCAGTACTTC
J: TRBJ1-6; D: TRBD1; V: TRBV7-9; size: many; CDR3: CASSQGQGRRSPLHF; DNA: TGTGCCAGCAGCCAGGGACAGGGAAGACGCTCACCCCTCCACTTT
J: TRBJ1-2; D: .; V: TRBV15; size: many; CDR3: CATSRDRRRAGAYGYTF; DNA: TGTGCCACCAGCAGAGATCGGCGGCGCGCAGGGGCGTATGGCTACACCTTC
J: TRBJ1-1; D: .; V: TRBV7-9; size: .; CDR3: CANSLGGVTEAFF; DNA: TGTGCCAACAGCTTGGGAGGGGTCACTGAAGCTTTCTTT
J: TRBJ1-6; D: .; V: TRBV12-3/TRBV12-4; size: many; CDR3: CASSLGHSPLHF; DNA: TGTGCCAGCAGTTTAGGCCACTCACCCCTCCACTTT
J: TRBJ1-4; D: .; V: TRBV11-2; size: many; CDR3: CASSHGDNMLFF; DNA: TGTGCCAGCAGCCACGGGGATAACATGTTGTTTTTT
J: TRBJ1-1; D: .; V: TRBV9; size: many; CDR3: CASSVALFGTEAFF; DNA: TGTGCCAGCAGCGTAGCATTATTCGGCACTGAAGCTTTCTTT
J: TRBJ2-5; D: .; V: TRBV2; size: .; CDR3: CASSGRTVIQETQYF; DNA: TGTGCCAGCAGTGGCAGGACAGTGATCCAAGAGACCCAGTACTTC
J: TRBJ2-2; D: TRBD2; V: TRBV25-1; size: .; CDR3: CASKMEIAGAGELFF; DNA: TGTGCCAGTAAAATGGAAATCGCGGGGGCCGGGGAGCTGTTTTTT
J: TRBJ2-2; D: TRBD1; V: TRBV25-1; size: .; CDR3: CAEGQGRPGELFF; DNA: TGTGCCGAGGGACAGGGAAGGCCCGGGGAGCTGTTTTTT
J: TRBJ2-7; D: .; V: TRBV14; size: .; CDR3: CASSQVGRGNSYEQYF; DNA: TGTGCCAGCAGCCAAGTCGGACGTGGGAACTCCTACGAGCAGTACTTC
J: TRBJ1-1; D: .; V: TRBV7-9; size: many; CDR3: CASSRGTTEAFF; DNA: TGTGCCAGCAGCCGGGGCACCACTGAAGCTTTCTTT
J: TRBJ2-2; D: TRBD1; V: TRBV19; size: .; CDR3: CASSEGARDTGELFF; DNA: TGTGCCAGTAGTGAGGGGGCGCGGGACACCGGGGAGCTGTTTTTT
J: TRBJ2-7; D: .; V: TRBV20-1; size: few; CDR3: CSAIGGRQGSVEQYF; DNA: TGCAGTGCTATTGGAGGTCGGCAGGGCTCTGTCGAGCAGTACTTC